This T cell receptor beta chain was observed in a study of shared clonotypes between healthy human individuals. Regarding the study as a whole: Clonotype sharing among donors was thought likely to change with sequencing depth.

Assay used: immunoSEQ multiplex PCR; TCRdb lists only in-frame clones, some missing. The sample includes a few million clones, 85% to 95% seen only once; the top ten take more than 1.5%. In the case of this clone: The antigen is not known.

With 5 bases removed from V and 7 bases from J, the gap between germline ends came to 14 bases. CDR3 size: 14 residues. Germline V gene sequence: CDR1 LNHNV, CDR2 YYDKDF (reference sequence). CD45RO-negative, CCR7-positively selected cells formed the naive CD8 fraction, excluding terminally differentiated effector memory CD45RA+ cells. The source of this sequence is a man younger than 35 in good health. Some clones in this sample may be carry-over from other donors' samples. The chain is built from TRBV15 and TRBJ2-2; D is unresolved. The specimen sequenced was naive CD8+ T cells from PBMCs. In nucleotides, the CDR3 is TGTGCCACCAGCGGAGTGCGGCGGAGCGGGGAGCTGTTTTTT. Encoded protein: CATSGVRRSGELFF.